These T cell receptor beta chains were read from a single sample in a study of vaccination and CD4 T cells after COVID-19. TCRdb re-called the PCR reads through MiXCR, storing one row per CDR3 protein. The data contain about 15,000 distinct CDR3 sequences, around 46% of them singletons. Their recognized antigens are unknown. Material for sequencing was CD4+ T cells from blood, cultured in vitro. Receptors were obtained from a human donor who had recovered from COVID-19. The CDR3 runs from the conserved cysteine through the conserved F or W. Each record gives: J gene, clone size, D gene, V gene, CDR3 DNA, CDR3 protein. A D gene is named only where the DNA matches it firmly. The size entry is marked missing in some rows and otherwise reads once, few, many or a size class.

>TRBJ2-5|NA|NA|TRBV6-2/TRBV6-3
TGTGCCAGCAGTTACGGGCCAGGGATACAGACCCAGTACTTC
CASSYGPGIQTQYF
>TRBJ2-7|NA|TRBD2|TRBV18
TGTGCCAGCTCGCAACTAGCGGGGGTACCTAACGAGCAGTACTTC
CASSQLAGVPNEQYF
>TRBJ1-6|NA|NA|TRBV20-1
TGCAGTGCTAGAGATCACGTGGGGTTGGCGCCCCTCCACTTT
CSARDHVGLAPLHF
>TRBJ1-3|NA|NA|TRBV6-5
TGTGCCAGCACTTATGGCAGAAACACCATATATTTT
CASTYGRNTIYF
>TRBJ2-7|NA|NA|TRBV7-2
TGTGCCAGCAGCTTATGGGACTCATCCTACGAGCAGTACTTC
CASSLWDSSYEQYF
>TRBJ1-2|NA|NA|TRBV2
TGTGCCAGCATGGGGATAGGGAGTATGGACACCTTC
CASMGIGSMDTF
>TRBJ2-7|NA|NA|TRBV11-2
TGTGCCAGCACCCATGGGGGCAGCGAGCAGTACTTC
CASTHGGSEQYF
>TRBJ2-3|NA|TRBD2|TRBV27
TGTGCCAGCAACCCGGTGGGAGGGCGGGGAGGCACAGATACGCAGTATTTT
CASNPVGGRGGTDTQYF
>TRBJ2-1|once|NA|TRBV24-1
TGTGCCACCAGTGATTTACTCGGGCACAATGAGCAGTTCTTC
CATSDLLGHNEQFF
>TRBJ2-7|NA|TRBD1|TRBV18
TGTGCCAGCTCACCTCCGGGACAGGGGGCACGCGAGCAGTACTTC
CASSPPGQGAREQYF
>TRBJ2-1|NA|TRBD2|TRBV11-1
TGTGCCAGCAGCCGGGGGAGCGGGACCTACAATGAGCAGTTCTTC
CASSRGSGTYNEQFF
>TRBJ1-1|NA|TRBD1|TRBV7-2
TGTGCCAGCAGCAAGACAGGGTCGAACACTGAAGCTTTCTTT
CASSKTGSNTEAFF
>TRBJ2-2|NA|TRBD1|TRBV27
TGTGCCAGCAGTTTAATTGGGACAGTGAACACCGGGGAGCTGTTTTTT
CASSLIGTVNTGELFF
>TRBJ2-7|few|TRBD1|TRBV5-4
TGTGCCAGCAGCCAACCCGGGACGCAGGGGGCCTACGAGCAGTACTTC
CASSQPGTQGAYEQYF
>TRBJ2-3|NA|TRBD1|TRBV11-3
TGTGCCAGCAGCTTGACAGGGCTGACAGATACGCAGTATTTT
CASSLTGLTDTQYF
>TRBJ2-7|NA|NA|TRBV7-9
TGTGCCAGCAGCTTATTTTGGCCCTACGAGCAGTACTTC
CASSLFWPYEQYF
>TRBJ2-7|NA|NA|TRBV20-1
TGCAGTGCGGAGGGCATCGCCTACGAGCAGTACTTC
CSAEGIAYEQYF
>TRBJ1-4|NA|NA|TRBV6-1
TGTGCCAGCAGTGCTCAGGGTGCTAATGAAAAACTGTTTTTT
CASSAQGANEKLFF
>TRBJ2-3|NA|TRBD1|TRBV20-1
TGCAGTGCTCTCCGTAGGGGGCGAGATACGCAGTATTTT
CSALRRGRDTQYF
>TRBJ1-1|NA|TRBD1|TRBV5-1
TGCGCCAGCAGTCTCTTGGGACAGGGGACCCTGAACACTGAAGCTTTCTTT
CASSLLGQGTLNTEAFF
>TRBJ1-1|NA|TRBD1|TRBV20-1
TGCAGTGCTAGACTTCGGACAGGGGGCTCCGAAGCTTTCTTT
CSARLRTGGSEAFF
>TRBJ1-1|few|NA|TRBV7-2
TGTGCCAGCAGCTTAGTCGGGTCTCCGAACACTGAAGCTTTCTTT
CASSLVGSPNTEAFF
>TRBJ1-5|NA|TRBD1|TRBV7-2
TGTGCCAGCAGGGCGACAGGGGGCGAATATCAGCCCCAGCATTTT
CASRATGGEYQPQHF
>TRBJ1-1|once|NA|TRBV6-4
TGTGCCAGCAGTGCACAGGGTAACACTGAAGCTTTCTTT
CASSAQGNTEAFF
>TRBJ2-7|NA|TRBD2|TRBV2
TGTGCCGGCTTGGGAGCGGGGGGACCTCGGGAGCAGTACTTC
CAGLGAGGPREQYF
>TRBJ2-5|NA|NA|TRBV28
TGTGCCAGCAGTTTGACGGAGACCCAGTACTTC
CASSLTETQYF